A single sample is the source of the 3 T cell receptor beta chains below, sequenced in a study of blood T cells in healthy people across ages. Next came a second PCR, run for about 6 to 12 cycles, which used a sample-barcoded 5' primer along with a J-beta primer mix. Each CDR3 protein gets one entry after TCRdb re-called the 5' RACE reads with MiXCR. The repertoire has some 710,000 distinct CDR3 sequences, 22% of them found once; the top ten carry about 20%. The sequencing input was blood. These receptors were collected from a man between 65 and 80 years old in good health.

This clonotype was observed a handful of times. The chain links TRBV11-2 to TRBJ2-3; 8 positions agree with TRBD2. The CDR3 spans 17 residues. CDR1 is SGHAT, CDR2 FQNNGV, per germline. V lost 6 bases and J lost 0; bases outside the gene matches: 11. The CDR3 DNA follows: TGTGCCAGCAGGTCGGCGGTAGCGGGACCAAGCACAGATACGCAGTATTTT. This sequence encodes CASRSAVAGPSTDTQYF.

Of note for this clonotype: Likely a read error: the CDR3 ends without its conserved phenylalanine or tryptophan. The chain carries TRBV5-5 and TRBJ2-7; D perhaps matches TRBD1 (6 bases). V lost 2 bases, J lost 5 bases, and 20 bases lay in between. This CDR3 region has 16 residues. In germline, CDR1 is SGHKS, CDR2 YYEKEE (reference sequence). This chain's CDR3 is CASSLMGALVKDEQYS. The CDR3 DNA follows: TGTGCCAGCAGCTTAATGGGGGCGCTGGTTAAGGACGAGCAGTACTCC.

In this sample, this clonotype turned up a few times. This chain uses TRBV20-1 with TRBJ2-4; no clear D. Germline assignment: CDR1 DFQATT and CDR2 SNEGSKA (reference sequence). The CDR3 consists of 12 residues. The ends were cut back, 5 bases at V and 9 bases at J, with 14 bases in the middle. The CDR3 reads CSAGFIDTIQYF. In DNA, the CDR3 is TGCAGTGCTGGGTTCATAGATACCATTCAGTACTTC.